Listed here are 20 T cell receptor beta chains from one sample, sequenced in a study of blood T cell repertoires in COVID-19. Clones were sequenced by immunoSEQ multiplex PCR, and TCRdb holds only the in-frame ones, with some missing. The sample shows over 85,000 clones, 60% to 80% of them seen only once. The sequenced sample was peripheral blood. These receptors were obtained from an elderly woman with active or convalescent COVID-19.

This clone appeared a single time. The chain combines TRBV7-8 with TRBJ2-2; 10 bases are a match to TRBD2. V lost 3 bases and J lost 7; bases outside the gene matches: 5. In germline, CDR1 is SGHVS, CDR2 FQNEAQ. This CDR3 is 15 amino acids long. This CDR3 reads CASSLISGGNGELFF. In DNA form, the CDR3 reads TGTGCCAGCAGCTTGATTAGCGGGGGGAACGGGGAGCTGTTTTTT.

The DNA for the CDR3 is TGTGCCAGCTTGAAGGCAGGGGGCGAGCAGTACTTC. Its protein product is CASLKAGGEQYF. The chain links TRBV18 to TRBJ2-7; TRBD1 matches 7 bases. This CDR3 is built from 12 residues. Germline lookup yields CDR1 KGHSH and CDR2 LQKENI. With 7 bases clipped from V and 6 bases from J, the junction kept 6 bases outside the gene matches.

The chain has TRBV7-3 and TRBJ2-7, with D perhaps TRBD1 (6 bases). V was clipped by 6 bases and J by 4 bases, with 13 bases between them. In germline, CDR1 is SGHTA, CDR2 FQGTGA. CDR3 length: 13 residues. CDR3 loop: CASRLPGQYEQYF. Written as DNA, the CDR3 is TGTGCCAGCAGGTTACCCGGACAGTACGAGCAGTACTTC.

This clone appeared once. CDR3 region: CAISESGSEYNEQFF. DNA for the CDR3: TGTGCCATCAGTGAGTCGGGTAGCGAGTACAATGAGCAGTTCTTC. This chain joins TRBV10-3 and TRBJ2-1; a weak D match, TRBD2 (5 bases). Germline assignment: CDR1 ENHRY and CDR2 SYGVKD. The V end lost 0 bases, the J end lost 4 bases, and 10 bases lay between the germline ends. The CDR3 totals 15 residues.

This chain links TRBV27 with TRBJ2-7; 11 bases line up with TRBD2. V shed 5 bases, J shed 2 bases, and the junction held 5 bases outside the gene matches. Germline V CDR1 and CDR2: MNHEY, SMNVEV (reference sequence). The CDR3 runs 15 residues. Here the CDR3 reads CASSENSGRAYEQYF. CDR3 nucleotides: TGTGCCAGCAGTGAAAATAGCGGGAGGGCCTACGAGCAGTACTTC.

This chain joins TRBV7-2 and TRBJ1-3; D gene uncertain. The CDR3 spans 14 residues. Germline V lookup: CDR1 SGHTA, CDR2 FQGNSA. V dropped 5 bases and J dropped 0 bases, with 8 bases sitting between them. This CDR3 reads CASSAAYSGNTIYF. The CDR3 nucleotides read TGTGCCAGCAGCGCCGCCTACTCTGGAAACACCATATATTTT.

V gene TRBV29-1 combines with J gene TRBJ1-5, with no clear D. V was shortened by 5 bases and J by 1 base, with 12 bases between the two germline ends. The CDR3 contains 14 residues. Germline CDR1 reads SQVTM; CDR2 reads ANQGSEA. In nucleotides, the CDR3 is TGCAGCGTTACGAGGGTACGCAGCAATCAGCCCCAGCATTTT. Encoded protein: CSVTRVRSNQPQHF.

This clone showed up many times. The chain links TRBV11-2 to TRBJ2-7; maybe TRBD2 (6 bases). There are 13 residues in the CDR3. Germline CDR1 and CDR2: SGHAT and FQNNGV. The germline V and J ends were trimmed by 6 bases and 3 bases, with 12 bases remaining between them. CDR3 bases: TGTGCCAGCAGTCAATTGCGGGGCTACGAGCAGTACTTC. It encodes CASSQLRGYEQYF.

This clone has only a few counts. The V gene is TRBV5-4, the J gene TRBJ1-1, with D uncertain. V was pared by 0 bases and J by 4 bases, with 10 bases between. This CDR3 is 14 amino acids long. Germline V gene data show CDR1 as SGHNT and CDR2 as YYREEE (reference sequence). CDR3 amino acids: CASSLAAGVTEAFF. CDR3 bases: TGTGCCAGCAGCTTGGCCGCCGGGGTCACTGAAGCTTTCTTT. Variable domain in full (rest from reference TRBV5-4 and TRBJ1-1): ETGVTQSPTHLIKTRGQQVTLRCSSQSGHNTVSWYQQALGQGPQFIFQYYREEENGRGNFPPRFSGLQFPNYSSELNVNALELDDSALYLCASSLAAGVTEAFFGQGTRLTVV.

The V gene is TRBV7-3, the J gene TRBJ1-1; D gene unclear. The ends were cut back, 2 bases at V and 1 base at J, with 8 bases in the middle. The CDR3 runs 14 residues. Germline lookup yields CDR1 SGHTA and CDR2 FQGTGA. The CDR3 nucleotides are TGTGCCAGCAGCTTACAGGTCGGGAACACTGAAGCTTTCTTT. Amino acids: CASSLQVGNTEAFF.

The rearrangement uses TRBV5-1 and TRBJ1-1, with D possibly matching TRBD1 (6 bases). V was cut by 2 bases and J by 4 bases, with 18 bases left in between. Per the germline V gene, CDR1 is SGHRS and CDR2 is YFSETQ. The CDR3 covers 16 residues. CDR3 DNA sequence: TGCGCCAGCAGCTTTTTCTGGGGCTCCAGGGGCACTGAAGCTTTCTTT. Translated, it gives CASSFFWGSRGTEAFF.

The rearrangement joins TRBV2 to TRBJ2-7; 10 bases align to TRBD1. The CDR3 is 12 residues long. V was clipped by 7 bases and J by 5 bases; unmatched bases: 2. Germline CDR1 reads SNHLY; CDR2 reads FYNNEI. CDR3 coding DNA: TGTGCCAGCATGACAGGGGGCAACGAGCAGTACTTC. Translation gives CASMTGGNEQYF.

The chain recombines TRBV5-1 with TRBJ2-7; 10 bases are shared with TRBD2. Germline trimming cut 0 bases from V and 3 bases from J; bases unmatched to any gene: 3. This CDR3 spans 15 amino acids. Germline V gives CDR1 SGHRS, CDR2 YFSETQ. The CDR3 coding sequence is TGCGCCAGCAGCTTGGGTACTAGCGGGGACTACGAGCAGTACTTC. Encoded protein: CASSLGTSGDYEQYF.

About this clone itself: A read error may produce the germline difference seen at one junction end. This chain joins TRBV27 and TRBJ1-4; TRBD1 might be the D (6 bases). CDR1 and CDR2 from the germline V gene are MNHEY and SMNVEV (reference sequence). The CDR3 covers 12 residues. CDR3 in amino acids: CASSLFGGRASF. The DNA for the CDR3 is TGTGCCAGCAGTTTATTTGGGGGCCGGGCCTCTTTT. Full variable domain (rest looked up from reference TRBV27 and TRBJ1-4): EAQVTQNPRYLITVTGKKLTVTCSQNMNHEYMSWYRQDPGLGLRQIYYSMNVEVTDKGDVPEGYKVSRKEKRNFPLILESPSPNQTSLYFCASSLFGGRASFGSGTQLSVL.

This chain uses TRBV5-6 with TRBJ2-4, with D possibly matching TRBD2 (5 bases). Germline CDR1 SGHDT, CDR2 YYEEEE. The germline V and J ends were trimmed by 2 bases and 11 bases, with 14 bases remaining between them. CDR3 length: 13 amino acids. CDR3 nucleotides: TGTGCCAGCAGCTTCGGTTCTCCGGGATTTCAGTACTTC. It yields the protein CASSFGSPGFQYF.

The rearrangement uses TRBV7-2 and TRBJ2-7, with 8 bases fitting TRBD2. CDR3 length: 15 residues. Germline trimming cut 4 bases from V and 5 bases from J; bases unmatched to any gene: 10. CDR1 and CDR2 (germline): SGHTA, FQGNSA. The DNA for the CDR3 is TGTGCCAGCAGCTATCCAGCGGGAGAAGGTGACGAGCAGTACTTC. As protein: CASSYPAGEGDEQYF.

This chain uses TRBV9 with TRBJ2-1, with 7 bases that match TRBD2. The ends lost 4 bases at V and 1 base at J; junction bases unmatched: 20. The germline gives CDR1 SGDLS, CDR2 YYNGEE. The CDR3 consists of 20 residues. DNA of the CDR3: TGTGCCAGCAGCCAAAAGACACTAAATAGGGCGGGAGTGTCCTACAATGAGCAGTTCTTC. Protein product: CASSQKTLNRAGVSYNEQFF.

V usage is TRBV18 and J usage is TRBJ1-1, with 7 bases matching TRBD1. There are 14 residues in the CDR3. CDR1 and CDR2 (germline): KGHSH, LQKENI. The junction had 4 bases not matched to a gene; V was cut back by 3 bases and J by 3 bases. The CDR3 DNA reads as TGTGCCAGCTCACCGACAGGGTTATACACTGAAGCTTTCTTT. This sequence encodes CASSPTGLYTEAFF. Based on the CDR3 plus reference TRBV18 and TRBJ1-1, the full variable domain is NAGVMQNPRHLVRRRGQEARLRCSPMKGHSHVYWYRQLPEEGLKFMVYLQKENIIDESGMPKERFSAEFPKEGPSILRIQQVVRGDSAAYFCASSPTGLYTEAFFGQGTRLTVV.

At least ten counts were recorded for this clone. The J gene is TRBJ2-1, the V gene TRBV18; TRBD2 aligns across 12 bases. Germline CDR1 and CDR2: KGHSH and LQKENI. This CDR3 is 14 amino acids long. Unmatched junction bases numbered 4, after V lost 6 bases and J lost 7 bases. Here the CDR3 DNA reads TGTGCCAGCTCCGGACTAGCGGGAACTAATGAGCAGTTCTTC. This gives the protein CASSGLAGTNEQFF. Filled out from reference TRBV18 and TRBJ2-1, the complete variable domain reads NAGVMQNPRHLVRRRGQEARLRCSPMKGHSHVYWYRQLPEEGLKFMVYLQKENIIDESGMPKERFSAEFPKEGPSILRIQQVVRGDSAAYFCASSGLAGTNEQFFGPGTRLTVL.

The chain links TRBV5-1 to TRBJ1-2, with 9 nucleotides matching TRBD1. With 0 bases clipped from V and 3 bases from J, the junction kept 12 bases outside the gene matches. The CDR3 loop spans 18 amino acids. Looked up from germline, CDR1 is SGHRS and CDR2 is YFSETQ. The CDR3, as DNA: TGCGCCAGCAGCTTGGCCCGGACAGGGGCAACCCCTTACTATGGCTACACCTTC. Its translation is CASSLARTGATPYYGYTF.